What follows are 26 T cell receptor beta chains derived from one specimen sequenced in a study of tumor-infiltrating lymphocytes in primary liver carcinoma. Between about 18 and 33 mg of unsorted bulk tissue served as the source from which RNA and DNA were co-extracted. A primer in the constant region served to generate TCR beta cDNA from roughly 520 ng of total RNA. Employing slightly modified ARM-PCR, three nested multiplex PCR rounds were run, and these gave rise to the TCR beta libraries. Researchers ran the first two PCR rounds for approximately 10 cycles each with TRBV1-TRBV30 forward primers and a C-beta reverse primer. Via MiXCR, TCRdb re-called the multiplex PCR reads, giving one row per CDR3 protein. The sample carries 50,000 to 70,000 distinct CDR3 sequences, 55% to 75% recorded once. The material sequenced was liver tumor tissue from sampling region 2. Subset defined: tumor region T2, inferior pole. These receptors originate from a man between 40 and 49 years old with primary liver carcinoma and hepatitis B virus infection.

About this clonotype itself: The missing conserved phenylalanine or tryptophan at the end of this CDR3 makes a read error likely. The chain has TRBV5-5 and TRBJ1-1, with D perhaps matching TRBD1 (5 bases). CDR1 and CDR2 (germline): SGHKS, YYEKEE (reference sequence). Trimming took off 0 bases at V and 0 bases at J, with 15 bases between the two ends. This CDR3 spans 17 amino acids. CDR3 sequence: CASSLGGRSSLNTEAFL. The CDR3 DNA sequence: TGTGCCAGCAGCTTGGGGGGCCGGTCCAGTTTGAACACTGAAGCTTTCCTT.

Notes on this clonotype: A much larger clone differs by one base, so this may be a read error. The CDR3 DNA sequence: TGTGCCAGCAGCTTGGTTGGACAGCGCAGTTCACCCCTCCACTTT. It codes for CASSLVGQRSSPLHF. The J gene is TRBJ1-6, the V gene TRBV5-6; D possibly corresponds to TRBD1 (6 bases). Looked up from germline, CDR1 is SGHDT and CDR2 is YYEEEE. V was trimmed by 0 bases and J by 9 bases, leaving 13 bases between them. The CDR3 extends over 15 amino acids.

This clonotype showed up just a few times. This may stem from a read error, because a much larger clone lies one nucleotide away. The chain joins TRBV7-8 to TRBJ2-7, with D perhaps TRBD1 or TRBD2 (5 bases each). CDR3 length: 13 residues. Trimming took off 5 bases at V and 2 bases at J, with 10 bases between the two ends. CDR1 and CDR2 (germline): SGHVS, FQNEAQ. CDR3 in amino acids: CASSRDLTYEQYF. CDR3 nucleotides: TGTGCCAGCAGCCGGGACCTGACCTACGAGCAGTACTTC.

Worth noting for this clonotype: At one of its ends the junction is not consistent with the germline gene, which may arise from a read error. The gene calls are TRBV5-6 and TRBJ1-5, with D possibly matching TRBD1 (6 bases). From germline, CDR1 is SGHDT and CDR2 YYEEEE. The length of the CDR3 is 14 residues. The CDR3 region is CASSFGRDNQPQHF. In DNA form, the CDR3 reads TGTGCCAGCAGCTTCGGACGGGACAATCAGCCTCAGCATTTT.

A note on this clonotype: At one boundary the junction diverges from the germline segment, which might be a read error. The genes are TRBV4-1 and TRBJ2-1; a possible D gene is TRBD2 (7 bases). The length of the CDR3 is 21 residues. CDR1 and CDR2 (germline): MGHRA, YSYEKL. The CDR3 nucleotides read TGCGGCAGCAGCCAAGGTACGCGGGGGCAGGGGATTTTCACCCCCACGGATGAGCAGTTCTTC. Its protein product is CGSSQGTRGQGIFTPTDEQFF.

Notes on this clonotype: Sequence at one end of the junction differs from germline and may be a read error. The chain is built from TRBV6-5 and TRBJ1-5, with D unclear. The CDR3 consists of 15 residues. Germline V lookup: CDR1 MNHEY, CDR2 SVGAGI. The CDR3 DNA is TGTGCCAGCAGATCGGACCAGTATAGCAATCAGTCCCAGCATTTT. Residues: CASRSDQYSNQSQHF.

About this clonotype: Germline and junction disagree at one end, which may indicate a read error. CDR3 coding DNA: TGTGCCAGCAACTGGTCGGGAGGGCAAGAGACCCAGTACTTT. It encodes CASNWSGGQETQYF. The chain has TRBV5-6 and TRBJ2-5, with TRBD2 identical over 8 bases. The CDR3 consists of 14 residues. The V gene's germline CDR1 is SGHDT and CDR2 YYEEEE.

Points on this clonotype: A much larger clone lies a single base off, so this may be a read error. The genes are TRBV5-1 and TRBJ2-5, with a weak D call TRBD1 (6 bases). CDR1 and CDR2 from the germline V gene are SGHRS and YFSETQ. The CDR3 has 14 residues. The CDR3 sequence: CASSQQGQGEAQYF. For the CDR3, the DNA is TGCGCCAGCAGCCAACAGGGCCAGGGAGAGGCCCAGTACTTC.

For this clonotype: Sequence at one end of the junction differs from germline and may be a read error. The J gene is TRBJ2-7, the V gene TRBV4-2, with D perhaps TRBD1 or TRBD2 (5 bases each). Germline-derived CDR1 and CDR2 are LGHNA and YNFKEQ. The CDR3 is 15 residues long. CDR3 bases: TGTGCCAGTAGCCAAGAGGGGCAGGGTGCGGAGGAGCAGTACTTC. Its translation: CASSQEGQGAEEQYF.

In regard to this clonotype: This CDR3 fails to terminate in the conserved phenylalanine or tryptophan, so it likely reflects a read error. This chain connects TRBV29-1 to TRBJ2-1; 10 bases match TRBD1. CDR1 and CDR2 (germline): SQVTM, ANQGSEA. With 8 bases clipped from V and 6 bases from J, the junction kept 10 bases outside the gene matches. The CDR3 runs 14 residues. CDR3 DNA: TGCAGCATCGACGGGACAGGGGTGAGCAATGAGCAGTTCTAC. It is translated as CSIDGTGVSNEQFY.

A note on this clonotype: The junction does not match germline at one end; this may be a read error. The chain is built from TRBV6-2 or TRBV6-3 and TRBJ2-1; D is ambiguous. Germline lookup yields CDR1 MNHEY and CDR2 SVGEGT. The CDR3 spans 11 residues. The CDR3 sequence is CASSYNKQWLF. The CDR3 DNA sequence: TGTGCCAGCAGTTACAACAAGCAATGGTTATTC.

Concerning this clonotype itself: Its ends do not fully match the called genes, so a read error is possible. The chain links TRBV6-1 to TRBJ1-5; 12 bases match TRBD1. The CDR3 covers 16 residues. The germline V gene has CDR1 MNHNS and CDR2 SASEGT. CDR3 in amino acids: CASRTGQGASSQPQHF. In nucleotides, the CDR3 is TGTGCCAGCCGCACGGGACAGGGGGCCAGCAGTCAGCCCCAGCATTTT.

As for this clonotype: An end of the junction does not agree with germline; a read error may underlie this. V is TRBV6-1 and J is TRBJ2-1; D may be TRBD2 (5 bases). The germline V gene has CDR1 MNHNS and CDR2 SASEGT. This CDR3 spans 13 amino acids. In DNA form, the CDR3 reads TGTGCCAGTAGTGAGCGGAAAAGCAATGAGCAGTTCTTC. Translation gives CASSERKSNEQFF.

Concerning this clonotype: The junction departs from germline at one end; a sequencing error may be responsible. The rearrangement uses TRBV7-9 and TRBJ2-2; 8 bases line up with TRBD2. CDR1 is SEHNR, CDR2 FQNEAQ, per germline (reference sequence). The CDR3 spans 17 residues. CDR3 DNA sequence: TGTGCCAGTACCCCAGCGGGAGATGGCTCTAACATCGGGGAGCTGTTTTTT. This encodes CASTPAGDGSNIGELFF.

The chain uses TRBV28 and TRBJ2-7, with 9 bases lining up with TRBD2. V gave up 1 base and J gave up 4 bases; unmatched junction bases: 8. Germline-derived CDR1 and CDR2 are MDHEN and SYDVKM. This CDR3 has 16 residues. The CDR3 coding sequence is TGTGCCAGCAGTTTATTCGCTAGCGGGATGGGATACGAGCAGTACTTC. This encodes CASSLFASGMGYEQYF.

Concerning this clonotype: A much larger clone differs from this one at a single base, so this may be a read error. This chain joins TRBV7-9 and TRBJ2-1, with TRBD1 matching over 8 bases. Germline CDR1 reads SEHNR; CDR2 reads FQNEAQ (reference sequence). The CDR3 loop spans 16 amino acids. The CDR3 DNA is TGTGCCAGCACCTTATGGTCCGGGACAGGTTACAATGAGCTGTTCTTC. Its translation: CASTLWSGTGYNELFF.

Comments on this clonotype: One base away lies a much larger clone, so this may be a sequencing read error. J is TRBJ2-7 and V is TRBV30; D not certain. Looked up from germline, CDR1 is GTSNPN and CDR2 is SVGIG (reference sequence). The CDR3 loop spans 12 amino acids. V was clipped by 2 bases and J by 7 bases, with 12 bases between them. This chain's CDR3 is CAWSRVIGEQYF. Here the CDR3 DNA reads TGTGCCTGGAGTCGAGTAATCGGGGAGCAGTACTTC.

Remarks on this clonotype: A read error may account for a junction end that differs from germline. The chain couples TRBV5-5 to TRBJ2-1; tentatively, D is TRBD2 (5 bases). CDR1 and CDR2 from the germline V gene are SGHKS and YYEKEE (reference sequence). The CDR3 totals 15 residues. The CDR3 bases are TGTGCCAGAAGCCCTGGACTGGGTTCCTACCATGAGCAGTTCTTC. Protein product: CARSPGLGSYHEQFF.

Worth noting for this clonotype: A much more abundant neighbour one base away suggests this may be a read error. This chain joins TRBV30 and TRBJ2-1; D perhaps matches TRBD1 (6 bases). The CDR3 consists of 14 residues. From germline, CDR1 is GTSNPN and CDR2 SVGIG (reference sequence). CDR3 nucleotide sequence: TGTGCCTGGAGGAAAGGGGGAGTATACAGTGAGCAGTTCTTC. Translating gives CAWRKGGVYSEQFF.

This clonotype was recorded many times. The chain is built from TRBV5-1 and TRBJ1-6; the D gene is possibly TRBD1 (5 bases). The germline CDR1 and CDR2 sequences are SGHRS and YFSETQ. The CDR3 consists of 14 residues. With 3 bases removed from V and 10 bases from J, the gap between germline ends came to 14 bases. CDR3 sequence reads: CASSSQRGESPLHF. The CDR3 DNA reads as TGCGCCAGCAGCTCCCAGAGAGGGGAGTCACCCCTCCACTTT.

This clonotype has only a few counts. A read error is likely, as this CDR3 ends without the conserved phenylalanine or tryptophan. The chain has TRBV29-1 and TRBJ2-5; D is possibly TRBD1 (7 bases). Germline values: CDR1 SQVTM, CDR2 ANQGSEA. Trimming cost V 5 bases and J 5 bases, with 15 bases left between them. The CDR3 consists of 13 residues. CDR3 amino acids: CSVSSRGRETQYS. The CDR3 region has the DNA TGCAGCGTTTCATCCAGGGGGAGGGAGACCCAGTACTCC.

In the case of this clonotype: A read error may account for a junction end that differs from germline. V is TRBV11-2 and J is TRBJ2-2; TRBD2 is a possible D gene (6 bases). There are 15 residues in the CDR3. The germline V gene has CDR1 SGHAT and CDR2 FQNNGV. The CDR3 here is CTSSFAGSNTGELVF. The DNA of the CDR3 is TGTACCAGCAGCTTTGCGGGATCGAACACCGGGGAGCTGGTGTTT.

The chain links TRBV7-9 to TRBJ1-2, with D uncertain. Germline CDR1 is SEHNR and CDR2 is FQNEAQ (reference sequence). The CDR3 runs to 13 residues. The ends were cut back, 5 bases at V and 11 bases at J, with 18 bases in the middle. Written as DNA, the CDR3 is TGTGCCAGCAGCCCGTGGGCGCCAAATGAATACACCTTC. It yields the protein CASSPWAPNEYTF.

The V call is TRBV4-1, the J call TRBJ2-3; 10 bases match TRBD2. CDR3 size: 18 residues. Germline V CDR1 and CDR2: MGHRA, YSYEKL. The CDR3: CTNSQTIALAGVIDTQYF. The DNA of the CDR3 is TGCACCAACAGCCAGACCATTGCCCTAGCGGGAGTCATCGATACGCAGTATTTT.

This clonotype was observed a handful of times. A read error may be the cause here, since a much bigger clone is one base away. The chain recombines TRBV12-3 or TRBV12-4 with TRBJ2-7, with D possibly TRBD1 on 5 matching bases. This CDR3 contains 13 residues. Trimming pared 5 bases from V and 7 bases from J, leaving 15 bases between. This CDR3 is CASSLVGVEEQYF. In DNA, the CDR3 is TGTGCCAGCAGTCTTGTAGGGGTGGAGGAGCAGTACTTC.

This clonotype occurred once. The J gene is TRBJ2-5, the V gene TRBV4-2; 7 bases agree with TRBD2. Germline V lookup: CDR1 LGHNA, CDR2 YNFKEQ. The CDR3 runs to 14 residues. The V segment lost 4 bases and the J segment 9 bases; nucleotides outside the gene matches: 11. The CDR3 DNA reads TGTGCCAGCAGCCCGGGACCCCGGGGAGGGGCCCAGTACTTC. As protein: CASSPGPRGGAQYF.